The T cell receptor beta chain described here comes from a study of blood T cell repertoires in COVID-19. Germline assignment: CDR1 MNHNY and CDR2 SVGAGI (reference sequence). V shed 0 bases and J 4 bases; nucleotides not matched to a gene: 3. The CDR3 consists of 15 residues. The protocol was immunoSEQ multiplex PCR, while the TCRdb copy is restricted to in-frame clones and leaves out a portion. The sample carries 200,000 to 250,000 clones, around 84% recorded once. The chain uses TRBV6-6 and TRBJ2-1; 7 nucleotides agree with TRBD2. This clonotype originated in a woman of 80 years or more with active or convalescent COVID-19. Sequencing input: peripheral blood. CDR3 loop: CASSYSGGGYNEQFF. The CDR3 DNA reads TGTGCCAGCAGTTACTCGGGGGGGGGATACAATGAGCAGTTCTTC.